Following are 18 T cell receptor beta chains from one sample sequenced in a study of long-term antiretroviral therapy in people with HIV. The assay used was immunoSEQ (version v3.0), run at survey level. The assay was immunoSEQ multiplex PCR, and TCRdb's table has in-frame clones only and misses some. The top ten clones hold roughly 8.2% of a sample with fewer than 35,000 clones, around 78% of them seen once. The sample here was unsorted PBMCs, taken 3.1 years after starting antiretroviral therapy. The receptors originated from a woman aged 50 to 60 with HIV.

This chain uses TRBV19 with TRBJ2-7; 9 bases map to TRBD1. Germline V gene sequence: CDR1 LNHDA, CDR2 SQIVND (reference sequence). Trimming took 5 bases from V and 6 from J; bases not matched to a gene: 8. This CDR3 has 14 residues. The CDR3 DNA is TGTGCCAGTAGTCCGGGACAGGGATACCGCGAGCAGTACTTC. This gives the protein CASSPGQGYREQYF.

The chain employs TRBV6-5 and TRBJ2-5; a possible D gene is TRBD2 (5 bases). The CDR3 extends over 14 amino acids. The V end lost 6 bases, the J end lost 1 base, and 12 bases lay between the germline ends. The germline CDR1 and CDR2 sequences are MNHEY and SVGAGI. CDR3 sequence: CASSFGLGQETQYF. CDR3 sequence (DNA): TGTGCCAGCAGCTTCGGACTGGGCCAAGAGACCCAGTACTTC.

This chain joins TRBV19 and TRBJ1-2; D might be TRBD1 (6 bases). Germline values: CDR1 LNHDA, CDR2 SQIVND (reference sequence). Trimming pared 2 bases from V and 8 bases from J, leaving 18 bases between. The CDR3 has 15 amino acids. For the CDR3, the DNA is TGTGCCAGTAGTATATGGGACACCAGAACGCGCGGCTACACCTTC. Its translation is CASSIWDTRTRGYTF. The full variable domain, in which reference TRBV19 and TRBJ1-2 provide the parts outside the CDR3, is DGGITQSPKYLFRKEGQNVTLSCEQNLNHDAMYWYRQDPGQGLRLIYYSQIVNDFQKGDIAEGYSVSREKKESFPLTVTSAQKNPTAFYLCASSIWDTRTRGYTFGSGTRLTVV.

The chain has TRBV7-2 and TRBJ1-1, with 7 positions matching TRBD1. The J segment lost 3 bases and the V segment lost 4 bases, leaving 5 bases of the junction unmatched. The CDR3 has 14 amino acids. Germline V lookup: CDR1 SGHTA, CDR2 FQGNSA. The CDR3 DNA follows: TGTGCCAGCAGCTACAGGGGAAGAGACACTGAAGCTTTCTTT. The encoded protein is CASSYRGRDTEAFF. Complete variable domain (other parts from reference TRBV7-2 and TRBJ1-1): GAGVSQSPSNKVTEKGKDVELRCDPISGHTALYWYRQSLGQGLEFLIYFQGNSAPDKSGLPSDRFSAERTGGSVSTLTIQRTQQEDSAVYLCASSYRGRDTEAFFGQGTRLTVV.

The chain joins TRBV18 to TRBJ2-7, with D perhaps being TRBD1 or TRBD2 (5 bases each). The germline V and J ends were trimmed by 3 bases and 3 bases, with 9 bases remaining between them. The CDR3 is 13 residues long. CDR1 and CDR2 from the germline V gene are KGHSH and LQKENI. CDR3 residues: CASSPRGFYEQYF. The CDR3 DNA sequence: TGTGCCAGCTCACCGAGGGGATTCTACGAGCAGTACTTC.

This sequence joins TRBV2 and TRBJ1-1, with 11 nucleotides matching TRBD1. Germline V gene lookup returns CDR1 SNHLY and CDR2 FYNNEI. V shed 6 bases, J shed 13 bases, and the junction held 7 bases outside the gene matches. The CDR3 length is 12 residues. The chain's CDR3 is CASRVTGTGGFF. As DNA, the CDR3 is TGTGCCAGCAGGGTAACCGGGACAGGGGGTTTCTTT.

The chain employs TRBV7-9 and TRBJ2-1; weak D call: TRBD2 (6 bases). Trimming stripped 0 bases from V and 2 bases from J, with 17 bases between. CDR3 length: 18 residues. Per the germline V gene, CDR1 is SEHNR and CDR2 is FQNEAQ (reference sequence). CDR3 region: CASSLAPLGRPTYNEQFF. The CDR3, as DNA: TGTGCCAGCAGCTTAGCCCCCCTTGGGAGGCCCACCTACAATGAGCAGTTCTTC.

The chain links TRBV7-2 to TRBJ1-1, with D unresolved. This CDR3 is 12 amino acids long. V shed 2 bases and J shed 7 bases, with 8 bases lying between them. CDR1 and CDR2 (germline): SGHTA, FQGNSA. CDR3 protein: CASSLHAYEAFF. CDR3 coding DNA: TGTGCCAGCAGCTTACACGCATATGAAGCTTTCTTT.

Only a few counts were recorded for this clone. V and J are TRBV30 and TRBJ1-6, with a possible D match to TRBD1 (6 bases). The length of the CDR3 is 14 residues. Trimming cost V 7 bases and J 7 bases, with 17 bases left between them. CDR1 GTSNPN and CDR2 SVGIG come from the germline V gene (reference sequence). The CDR3 loop is CALPVGGQNSPLHF. CDR3 DNA sequence: TGTGCCTTGCCTGTAGGGGGTCAGAATTCACCCCTCCACTTT.

This clone has just one count. The rearrangement uses TRBV18 and TRBJ1-2; maybe TRBD1 (5 bases). There are 14 residues in the CDR3. Looked up from germline, CDR1 is KGHSH and CDR2 is LQKENI. V was shortened by 1 base and J by 8 bases, with 14 bases between the two germline ends. The DNA of the CDR3 is TGTGCCAGCTCACCACAAGGGGCCGGGGACGGCTACACCTTC. It specifies CASSPQGAGDGYTF.

V gene TRBV6-6 combines with J gene TRBJ1-2, with TRBD1 as a possible D gene (6 bases). Germline V gene lookup returns CDR1 MNHNY and CDR2 SVGAGI (reference sequence). Trimming stripped 0 bases from V and 8 bases from J, with 16 bases between. The CDR3 runs to 15 residues. In nucleotides, the CDR3 is TGTGCCAGCAGTTACTCGTCGGCGGGGGCAGGCGGCTACACCTTC. It encodes CASSYSSAGAGGYTF.

This clone was seen just once. This chain links TRBV4-1 with TRBJ1-5; TRBD1 matches 9 bases. In germline, CDR1 is MGHRA, CDR2 YSYEKL. V dropped 0 bases and J dropped 7; count of bases not matched to a gene: 7. The CDR3 is 16 amino acids. The CDR3 sequence is CASSQEGQGINQPQHF. The CDR3 bases are TGCGCCAGCAGCCAAGAAGGACAGGGGATCAACCAGCCCCAGCATTTT.

This clone was observed a handful of times. The DNA of the CDR3 is TGCGCCAGCAGCCAAGATCCGAACGGGGACACTGAAGCTTTCTTT. Protein: CASSQDPNGDTEAFF. The chain is built from TRBV4-1 and TRBJ1-1; the D is unclear. V lost 0 bases, J lost 3 bases, and 11 bases lay in between. The CDR3 runs 15 residues. Germline CDR1 and CDR2: MGHRA and YSYEKL.

The chain joins TRBV19 to TRBJ2-6; TRBD1 aligns across 7 bases. Germline CDR1 is LNHDA and CDR2 is SQIVND (reference sequence). With 4 bases clipped from V and 1 base from J, the junction kept 16 bases outside the gene matches. The CDR3 has 20 residues. The CDR3 loop is CASSTPQTGPRNSGANVLTF. DNA of the CDR3: TGTGCCAGTAGTACCCCCCAGACAGGGCCTCGAAATTCTGGGGCCAACGTCCTGACTTTC. The variable domain in full, completed from reference TRBV19 and TRBJ2-6, reads DGGITQSPKYLFRKEGQNVTLSCEQNLNHDAMYWYRQDPGQGLRLIYYSQIVNDFQKGDIAEGYSVSREKKESFPLTVTSAQKNPTAFYLCASSTPQTGPRNSGANVLTFGAGSRLTVL.

The gene calls are TRBV18 and TRBJ1-2; D uncertain. The CDR3 consists of 11 residues. V dropped 2 bases and J dropped 8 bases, with 6 bases sitting between them. Per germline, CDR1 KGHSH and CDR2 LQKENI. The DNA of the CDR3 is TGTGCCAGCTCACCATCACAGGGCTACACCTTC. It codes for CASSPSQGYTF.

The J gene is TRBJ2-7, the V gene TRBV11-2; 11 positions agree with TRBD2. CDR3 length: 13 residues. The germline V gene encodes CDR1 SGHAT and CDR2 FQNNGV. The V and J ends lost 4 bases and 4 bases, in that order; junction bases with no gene match: 0. CDR3 coding DNA: TGTGCCAGCAGCTCTAGCGGGGGGTACGAGCAGTACTTC. This translates into CASSSSGGYEQYF.

In this sample, this clone turned up a few times. The genes are TRBV2 and TRBJ1-5; TRBD1 agrees at 7 bases. Germline V gene sequence: CDR1 SNHLY, CDR2 FYNNEI. After removal of 7 bases from V and 2 bases from J, the junction contained 5 bases not matched to a gene. There are 14 residues in the CDR3. The CDR3 DNA sequence: TGTGCCAGCACCGGGACAGATGGCAATCAGCCCCAGCATTTT. It specifies CASTGTDGNQPQHF.

This clone was detected a few times. This CDR3 is CASSGTGNTIYF. Here the CDR3 DNA reads TGCGCCAGCAGCGGAACCGGAAACACCATATATTTT. The V gene is TRBV5-1, the J gene TRBJ1-3, with D unclear. The CDR3 runs to 12 residues. V was pared by 4 bases and J by 4 bases, with 6 bases between. CDR1 SGHRS and CDR2 YFSETQ come from the germline V gene.